A single sample is the source of the 25 T cell receptor beta chains below, sequenced in a study of Ad26.COV2.S vaccination and SARS-CoV-2 variants. Treatment specified: over 15 received Ad26.COV2.S at low or high dose, single or two shots; several received placebo; per-sample allocation not given. Sampling was done on day 63 after the first vaccine or placebo injection. TCRdb keeps only in-frame clones here, not all; method: immunoSEQ multiplex PCR. This sample carries just over 350,000 clones, more than 75% of them seen once, and the ten largest clones take 2.5% to 3.5%. This specimen was peripheral blood, taken in a trial of Ad26.COV2.S vaccine versus placebo. The receptors stem from a person between 18 and 59 years old who received the Ad26.COV2.S COVID-19 vaccine or a placebo.

This chain joins TRBV11-2 and TRBJ2-3, with no clear D. This CDR3 has 13 residues. Germline values: CDR1 SGHAT, CDR2 FQNNGV. Trimming pared 2 bases from V and 6 bases from J, leaving 9 bases between. The CDR3 nucleotides read TGTGCCAGCAGCTTATGGGCCTCGGATACGCAGTATTTT. It yields the protein CASSLWASDTQYF.

This rearrangement joins TRBV11-2 to TRBJ2-2, with D hard to call. This CDR3 is built from 13 residues. The germline V gene has CDR1 SGHAT and CDR2 FQNNGV. Trimming took 2 bases from V and 1 from J, leaving 2 bases between them. The CDR3 DNA reads TGTGCCAGCAGCTTAAGGAACACCGGGGAGCTGTTTTTT. It yields the protein CASSLRNTGELFF.

The V and J genes are TRBV14 and TRBJ2-5; 10 bases are shared with TRBD1. With 6 bases clipped from V and 3 bases from J, the junction kept 10 bases outside the gene matches. CDR1 and CDR2 (germline): SGHDN, FVKESK. The CDR3 sequence is 16 residues long. The CDR3 DNA is TGTGCCAGCAGTTGGGGGACAGGGGTTCTAGAAGAGACCCAGTACTTC. It is translated as CASSWGTGVLEETQYF.

The rearrangement joins TRBV6-6 to TRBJ2-2; TRBD2 matches at 7 bases. V lost 6 bases, J lost 4 bases, and 11 bases stayed unmatched. The CDR3 consists of 16 residues. Germline V gene sequence: CDR1 MNHNY, CDR2 SVGAGI (reference sequence). The DNA of the CDR3 is TGTGCCAGCAGGACGAATCGGCCTAGCGGCACCGGGGAGCTGTTTTTT. Amino acid sequence: CASRTNRPSGTGELFF.

The chain has TRBV4-1 and TRBJ2-3, with a tentative D call TRBD2 (6 bases). V was trimmed by 2 bases and J by 4 bases, leaving 10 bases between them. Germline assignment: CDR1 MGHRA and CDR2 YSYEKL. The CDR3 is 14 residues long. The DNA for the CDR3 is TGCGCCAGCAGCCAAACGACTAGATCAGATACGCAGTATTTT. Encoded protein: CASSQTTRSDTQYF.

The V and J genes are TRBV27 and TRBJ2-2, with D tentatively TRBD1 or TRBD2 (5 bases each). The length of the CDR3 is 13 residues. CDR1 and CDR2 (germline): MNHEY, SMNVEV (reference sequence). Trimming left V 7 bases short and J 1 base short, with 7 bases between. This CDR3 reads CASTGRNTGELFF. CDR3 DNA: TGTGCCAGCACGGGACGGAACACCGGGGAGCTGTTTTTT.

With regard to this clone: The sample contains more than one DNA sequence encoding this CDR3. The chain has TRBV6-2 or TRBV6-3 and TRBJ2-3; no reliable D call. The CDR3 has 11 amino acids. The germline V gene encodes CDR1 MNHEY and CDR2 SVGEGT. The V gene lost 6 bases and the J gene lost 4 bases, with 5 bases spanning the gap. The CDR3 nucleotides are TGTGCCAGCAGCCGCGCAGATACGCAGTATTTT. It specifies CASSRADTQYF.

V and J are TRBV2 and TRBJ1-4; TRBD1 is a possible D gene (5 bases). Deletions cut 4 bases from V and 3 bases from J, with 12 bases between. In germline, CDR1 is SNHLY, CDR2 FYNNEI. There are 15 residues in the CDR3. The CDR3 protein is CASSARVGANEKLFF. DNA of the CDR3: TGTGCCAGCAGTGCCAGGGTCGGGGCTAATGAAAAACTGTTTTTT.

The V call is TRBV13, the J call TRBJ2-7; unclear D gene. Germline lookup yields CDR1 PRHDT and CDR2 FYEKMQ (reference sequence). There are 15 residues in the CDR3. V was cut by 0 bases and J by 0 bases, with 9 bases left in between. The CDR3 DNA follows: TGTGCCAGCAGCTTAGGCAACACCCTCTCCTACGAGCAGTACTTC. Translated, it gives CASSLGNTLSYEQYF.

Written as DNA, the CDR3 is TGTGCCAGCAGACAAGGGACTAGCGGGACCCCAGCCAAAAACATTCAGTACTTC. It is translated as CASRQGTSGTPAKNIQYF. This chain joins TRBV7-9 and TRBJ2-4, with 13 nucleotides matching TRBD2. This CDR3 contains 18 residues. Germline assignment: CDR1 SEHNR and CDR2 FQNEAQ (reference sequence). Germline trimming cut 6 bases from V and 0 bases from J; bases unmatched to any gene: 8.

V usage is TRBV7-7 and J usage is TRBJ2-2; possible D gene TRBD2, 7 bases. This CDR3 spans 15 amino acids. Trimming stripped 6 bases from V and 2 bases from J, with 13 bases between. Per the germline V gene, CDR1 is SSHAT and CDR2 is FNYEAQ (reference sequence). The CDR3 region is CASSKGGSNTGELFF. DNA for the CDR3: TGTGCCAGCAGTAAGGGGGGGAGTAACACCGGGGAGCTGTTTTTT. Full variable domain (outside the CDR3, taken from reference TRBV7-7 and TRBJ2-2): GAGVSQSPRYKVTKRGQDVTLRCDPISSHATLYWYQQALGQGPEFLTYFNYEAQPDKSGLPSDRFSAERPEGSISTLTIQRTEQRDSAMYRCASSKGGSNTGELFFGEGSRLTVL.

This clone was picked up one time. The J gene is TRBJ2-1, the V gene TRBV5-1, with 7 bases aligning to TRBD1. From germline, CDR1 is SGHRS and CDR2 YFSETQ. The V and J ends lost 5 bases and 4 bases, in that order; junction bases with no gene match: 3. The CDR3 loop spans 13 amino acids. CDR3 coding DNA: TGCGCCAGCAGGACAGGGTCATACAATGAGCAGTTCTTC. This encodes CASRTGSYNEQFF.

The chain recombines TRBV7-8 with TRBJ1-3; no clear D. Germline loops: CDR1 SGHVS, CDR2 FQNEAQ. Trimming left V 5 bases short and J 3 bases short, with 20 bases between. The CDR3 has 17 amino acids. The CDR3 sequence: CASSPTGLEYYGNTIYF. CDR3 nucleotide sequence: TGTGCCAGCAGCCCCACGGGATTGGAATATTATGGAAACACCATATATTTT.

The table lists this clone with a few counts. J is TRBJ2-2 and V is TRBV27; the D is unclear. Germline values: CDR1 MNHEY, CDR2 SMNVEV (reference sequence). This CDR3 contains 13 residues. V shed 5 bases and J shed 6 bases, with 10 bases lying between them. In DNA form, the CDR3 reads TGTGCCAGCAGTCAACAGATGGCCGGGGAGCTGTTTTTT. This translates into CASSQQMAGELFF.

The chain uses TRBV10-3 and TRBJ1-2, with D possibly being TRBD1 (6 bases). This CDR3 spans 14 amino acids. CDR1 is ENHRY and CDR2 is SYGVKD in the germline V gene. V was trimmed by 7 bases and J by 1 base, leaving 13 bases between them. In DNA, the CDR3 is TGTGCCATCAACCGCAACAGGGATAACTATGGCTACACCTTC. It is translated as CAINRNRDNYGYTF.

The rearrangement uses TRBV19 and TRBJ2-5; D possibly corresponds to TRBD2 (6 bases). The V and J ends lost 3 bases and 1 base respectively, with 15 bases between them. This CDR3 spans 16 amino acids. The V gene's germline CDR1 is LNHDA and CDR2 SQIVND (reference sequence). The CDR3, as DNA: TGTGCCAGTAGTATGATTACCGGGACTTCCCAAGAGACCCAGTACTTC. Translating it yields CASSMITGTSQETQYF.

This clone was seen just once. The V and J genes are TRBV3-1 (or the pseudogene TRBV3-2) and TRBJ2-3; 7 nucleotides agree with TRBD1. The germline V gene encodes CDR1 LGHDT and CDR2 YNNKEL (reference sequence). With V trimmed by 4 bases and J by 3 bases, 7 bases remained unmatched. This CDR3 contains 15 residues. The CDR3 loop is CASSRMTGNTDTQYF. CDR3 DNA: TGTGCCAGCAGCCGGATGACAGGGAATACAGATACGCAGTATTTT.

The J gene is TRBJ2-3, the V gene TRBV3-1 (or the pseudogene TRBV3-2); D is unresolved. Germline lookup yields CDR1 LGHDT and CDR2 YNNKEL (reference sequence). The V end lost 2 bases, the J end lost 2 bases, and 11 bases lay between the germline ends. The CDR3 loop spans 15 amino acids. The DNA for the CDR3 is TGTGCCAGCAGCCAACTCGGTCCCCACACAGATACGCAGTATTTT. It is translated as CASSQLGPHTDTQYF.

V and J are TRBV9 and TRBJ2-1; 9 bases match TRBD1. The CDR3 covers 15 residues. V was clipped by 7 bases and J by 12 bases; unmatched bases: 17. CDR1 SGDLS and CDR2 YYNGEE come from the germline V gene. The CDR3 sequence: CASEDRQGGPSGQFF. CDR3 in DNA: TGTGCCAGCGAAGATCGACAGGGGGGGCCTTCTGGGCAGTTCTTC.

This sequence joins TRBV7-6 and TRBJ2-3; 7 positions match TRBD2. Per germline, CDR1 SGHVS and CDR2 FNYEAQ. CDR3 length equals 18 residues. The J segment lost 1 base and the V segment lost 5 bases, leaving 15 bases of the junction unmatched. CDR3 residues: CASSDGVSGSWGTDTQYF. The DNA of the CDR3 is TGTGCCAGCAGCGACGGGGTTAGCGGGTCATGGGGCACAGATACGCAGTATTTT.

This sequence joins TRBV28 and TRBJ2-1; D remains unclear. Between the trimmed V and J ends, which lost 3 bases and 4 bases, there was a span of 7 bases. The CDR3 is 13 residues long. Germline V gene sequence: CDR1 MDHEN, CDR2 SYDVKM. This CDR3 is CASSFQSYNEQFF. CDR3 sequence (DNA): TGTGCCAGCAGTTTTCAGAGTTACAATGAGCAGTTCTTC.

This clone was detected once. V gene TRBV27 combines with J gene TRBJ2-7; a weak D match, TRBD1 (6 bases). CDR3 size: 16 residues. V lost 5 bases and J 0 bases, leaving 17 bases between the germline ends. Germline CDR1 reads MNHEY; CDR2 reads SMNVEV (reference sequence). CDR3 loop: CASSQLRGRFSYEQYF. CDR3 in DNA: TGTGCCAGCAGTCAACTGAGGGGGAGATTCTCCTACGAGCAGTACTTC.

V usage is TRBV7-9 and J usage is TRBJ1-1; 7 bases are shared with TRBD1. The CDR3 covers 14 residues. Germline V gives CDR1 SEHNR, CDR2 FQNEAQ (reference sequence). Unmatched junction bases numbered 5, after V lost 5 bases and J lost 2 bases. CDR3 residues: CASSASGGNTEAFF. CDR3 nucleotides: TGTGCCAGCAGCGCCTCAGGGGGAAACACTGAAGCTTTCTTT.

This chain links TRBV11-3 with TRBJ1-1; no definite D call. The CDR3 is 17 amino acids. Germline CDR1 is SGHNT and CDR2 is YENEEA. The ends were cut back, 1 base at V and 4 bases at J, with 19 bases in the middle. CDR3 residues: CASSLVLRAGFGTEAFF. In DNA form, the CDR3 reads TGTGCCAGCAGCTTAGTTCTACGGGCGGGTTTCGGCACTGAAGCTTTCTTT.

The CDR3 bases are TGTGCCAGCAGTGCCGGAGCCGGATTGCCCCAGCATTTT. Protein product: CASSAGAGLPQHF. The chain carries TRBV27 and TRBJ1-5; D gene unclear. The CDR3 is 13 residues long. Deletions cut 5 bases from V and 9 bases from J, with 14 bases between. Germline-derived CDR1 and CDR2 are MNHEY and SMNVEV (reference sequence).